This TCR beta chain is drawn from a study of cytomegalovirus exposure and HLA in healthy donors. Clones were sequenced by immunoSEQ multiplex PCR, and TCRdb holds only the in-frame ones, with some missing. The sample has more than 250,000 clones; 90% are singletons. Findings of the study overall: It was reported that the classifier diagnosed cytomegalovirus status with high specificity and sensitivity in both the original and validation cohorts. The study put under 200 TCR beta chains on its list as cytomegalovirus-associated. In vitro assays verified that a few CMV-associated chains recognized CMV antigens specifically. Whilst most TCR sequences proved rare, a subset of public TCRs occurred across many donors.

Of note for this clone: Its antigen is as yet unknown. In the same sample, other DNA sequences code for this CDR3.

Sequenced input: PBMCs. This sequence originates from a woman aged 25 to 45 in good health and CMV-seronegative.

The CDR3 nucleotides read TGTGCCAGCAGTTTATCACAGGGTACAGATACGCAGTATTTT. It translates to CASSLSQGTDTQYF. V is TRBV27 and J is TRBJ2-3; weak D call: TRBD1 (6 bases). CDR1 and CDR2 (germline): MNHEY, SMNVEV (reference sequence). The V and J ends lost 0 bases and 3 bases respectively, with 7 bases between them. The CDR3 loop spans 14 amino acids.